Sequencing of this T cell receptor (beta chain) was carried out in a study of blood T cell repertoires in COVID-19. At the level of the study: COVID-19 samples from acute and convalescent phases originated in the United States, Italy and Spain. In each case, the material was cDNA or gDNA derived from T cells, B-cell-depleted T cells, or PBMCs.

In the source study's methods: Reference gene primer amplification yielded estimated nucleated cell counts. Clones were sequenced by immunoSEQ multiplex PCR, and TCRdb holds only the in-frame ones, with some missing. The V and J calls and the clone size are those of that table, but D and trimming were determined from the DNA. This table holds approximately 41,000 clones, approximately 89% found once. The ends were cut back, 1 base at V and 1 base at J, with 19 bases in the middle. The CDR3 extends over 19 amino acids. From germline, CDR1 is LGHNA and CDR2 YNFKEQ. Input material: peripheral blood. This sequence originates from a woman in her forties with acute or convalescent COVID-19. The rearrangement uses TRBV4-2 and TRBJ1-4; the D gene is possibly TRBD1 (5 bases). In DNA, the CDR3 is TGTGCCAGCAGCCAAGGAGAAGCCCCAGGGCAAGGAACTAATGAAAAACTGTTTTTT. This encodes CASSQGEAPGQGTNEKLFF.